These T cell receptor beta chains were read from a single sample in a study of cytomegalovirus exposure and HLA in healthy donors. Assay used: immunoSEQ multiplex PCR; TCRdb lists only in-frame clones, some missing. The sample contains 200,000 or so clones, roughly 80% of which appear only once. The sequenced sample was PBMCs. These receptors were collected from a young man in good health and CMV-seronegative. The CDR3 runs from the conserved cysteine through the conserved F or W. Fields, in order: D gene, CDR3 length, V gene, J gene, CDR3 DNA, CDR3 protein. A D gene is named only where the DNA matches it firmly.

D: -
length: 14
V: TRBV2
J: TRBJ1-4
DNA: TGTGCCAGCAGTGAAGGGGGCAGGGAAGAAAAACTGTTTTTT
CDR3: CASSEGGREEKLFF

D: TRBD2
length: 14
V: TRBV5-4
J: TRBJ2-2
DNA: TGTGCCAGCAGACTAGCGGGGGGGCCCGGGGAGCTGTTTTTT
CDR3: CASRLAGGPGELFF

D: -
length: 13
V: TRBV27
J: TRBJ2-5
DNA: TGTGCCAGCAGCCTAACGGGGTTAGAGACCCAGTACTTC
CDR3: CASSLTGLETQYF

D: TRBD2
length: 17
V: TRBV5-6
J: TRBJ2-7
DNA: TGTGCCAGCAGCTTGGCCAGGGTAGCGGGGGGAACCTACGAGCAGTACTTC
CDR3: CASSLARVAGGTYEQYF

D: TRBD2
length: 15
V: TRBV6-5
J: TRBJ2-3
DNA: TGTGCCAGCAGGGGACTAGCGGTTAACACAGATACGCAGTATTTT
CDR3: CASRGLAVNTDTQYF

D: -
length: 16
V: TRBV7-8
J: TRBJ2-3
DNA: TGTGCCAGCAGCTTAGTCGCAGGGGGGAGCACAGATACGCAGTATTTT
CDR3: CASSLVAGGSTDTQYF

D: -
length: 14
V: TRBV28
J: TRBJ1-5
DNA: TGTGCCAGCAGTCCCCGACAGCCGCGTAAGCCCCAGCATTTT
CDR3: CASSPRQPRKPQHF

D: -
length: 12
V: TRBV9
J: TRBJ2-1
DNA: TGTGCCAGCAGCGCGGGGGTGAATGAGCAGTTCTTC
CDR3: CASSAGVNEQFF

D: -
length: 14
V: TRBV7-9
J: TRBJ1-2
DNA: TGTTCCAGCAGCCCTCCAGCGGGCCACTATGGCTACACCTTC
CDR3: CSSSPPAGHYGYTF

D: -
length: 16
V: TRBV7-9
J: TRBJ1-1
DNA: TGTTCCAGCAGCTTAGAATCGGGGGGGGATAACACTGAAGCTTTCTTT
CDR3: CSSSLESGGDNTEAFF

D: -
length: 12
V: TRBV2
J: TRBJ2-7
DNA: TGTGCCAGCAGTGACTCTGCCTACGAGCAGTACTTC
CDR3: CASSDSAYEQYF

D: -
length: 15
V: TRBV4-3
J: TRBJ1-1
DNA: TGCGCCAGCAGCCAAGCCCAGGGCGTGAACACTGAAGCTTTCTTT
CDR3: CASSQAQGVNTEAFF

D: -
length: 15
V: TRBV7-8
J: TRBJ1-1
DNA: TGTGCCAGCAGCTCCTGGGAGCGGCCAAACACTGAAGCTTTCTTT
CDR3: CASSSWERPNTEAFF

D: TRBD2
length: 15
V: TRBV6-1
J: TRBJ2-1
DNA: TGTGCCAGCAGTGAAAGCGGGGCTGTATACAATGAGCAGTTCTTC
CDR3: CASSESGAVYNEQFF

D: -
length: 17
V: TRBV15
J: TRBJ1-2
DNA: TGTGCCACCAGCAGAGACCGGCAGGGCCCTGAAAACTATGGCTACACCTTC
CDR3: CATSRDRQGPENYGYTF

D: -
length: 15
V: TRBV6-1
J: TRBJ2-7
DNA: TGTGCCAGCAGTCAGAGACAGACTAGCTCCTACGAGCAGTACTTC
CDR3: CASSQRQTSSYEQYF

D: TRBD1
length: 14
V: TRBV6-1
J: TRBJ1-2
DNA: TGTGCCAGCAGTCCTCCGGGACAGGGAAATGGCTACACCTTC
CDR3: CASSPPGQGNGYTF

D: TRBD2
length: 15
V: TRBV18
J: TRBJ2-7
DNA: TGTGCCAGCTCACCGGTAGCGGGCATTCTTTACGAGCAGTACTTC
CDR3: CASSPVAGILYEQYF

D: TRBD1
length: 14
V: TRBV27
J: TRBJ1-1
DNA: TGTGCCAGCACCGCCACAGGGGGGGGGACTGAAGCTTTCTTT
CDR3: CASTATGGGTEAFF

D: -
length: 14
V: TRBV5-4
J: TRBJ2-5
DNA: TGTGCCAGCAGTTTTAGCAGGGGGGAAGAGACCCAGTACTTC
CDR3: CASSFSRGEETQYF

D: TRBD1
length: 18
V: TRBV10-3
J: TRBJ1-2
DNA: TGTGCCATCAGTGAGTCTGACGACCCGGGACAGGGGTTGTATGGCTACACCTTC
CDR3: CAISESDDPGQGLYGYTF

D: -
length: 12
V: TRBV7-9
J: TRBJ2-7
DNA: TGTTCCAGCAGCCCCTCAGGGGACGAGCAGTACTTC
CDR3: CSSSPSGDEQYF

D: -
length: 18
V: TRBV21-1
J: TRBJ2-7
DNA: TGTGCCAGCAGCAATGTGGCCCTCACCGGGACAGGGGTTTACGAGCAGTACTTC
CDR3: CASSNVALTGTGVYEQYF

D: -
length: 11
V: TRBV7-9
J: TRBJ1-2
DNA: TGTGCCAGCAGCGAGAACTATGGCTACACCTTC
CDR3: CASSENYGYTF

D: -
length: 16
V: TRBV5-1
J: TRBJ2-3
DNA: TGCGCCAGCAGCCCCGGACTTACCGTTAACACAGATACGCAGTATTTT
CDR3: CASSPGLTVNTDTQYF

D: TRBD1
length: 16
V: TRBV28
J: TRBJ1-5
DNA: TGTGCCAGCCGAGTTCGGGACAGGGAGGCGAATCAGCCCCAGCATTTT
CDR3: CASRVRDREANQPQHF

D: -
length: 14
V: TRBV18
J: TRBJ2-7
DNA: TGTGCCAGCTCAGATCGGGCAGGGGTGGGCGAGCAGTACTTC
CDR3: CASSDRAGVGEQYF

D: TRBD1
length: 15
V: TRBV2
J: TRBJ1-6
DNA: TGTGCCAGCAGTGGGACAGGGGGTGCTATTTCACCCCTCCACTTT
CDR3: CASSGTGGAISPLHF

D: -
length: 16
V: TRBV2
J: TRBJ2-1
DNA: TGTGCCAGCAGTGTTCCTTCCGGGACTTCAGTCAATGAGCAGTTCTTC
CDR3: CASSVPSGTSVNEQFF

D: -
length: 12
V: TRBV28
J: TRBJ1-5
DNA: TGTGCCAGCAGTACACGTGTGGAGCCCCAGCATTTT
CDR3: CASSTRVEPQHF

D: -
length: 17
V: TRBV10-3
J: TRBJ2-7
DNA: TGTGCCATCAGTGAGTCGAGTAGCTTCGGGTCCAAATACGAGCAGTACTTC
CDR3: CAISESSSFGSKYEQYF

D: -
length: 15
V: TRBV9
J: TRBJ2-7
DNA: TGTGCCAGCAGCGTAGGGGACACCCCTTCCTACGAGCAGTACTTC
CDR3: CASSVGDTPSYEQYF

D: TRBD1
length: 16
V: TRBV29-1
J: TRBJ2-5
DNA: TGCAGCGTTGAAGATTTTGCAGGGGGCGGGCAAGAGACCCAGTACTTC
CDR3: CSVEDFAGGGQETQYF

D: -
length: 16
V: TRBV7-2
J: TRBJ2-1
DNA: TGTGCCAGCAGCTTGGATCCCCTTTCCGACAGTCTGGGGCAGTTCTTC
CDR3: CASSLDPLSDSLGQFF

D: -
length: 13
V: TRBV2
J: TRBJ1-5
DNA: TGTGCCAGCAACGACAGGAGTAATCAGCCCCAGCATTTT
CDR3: CASNDRSNQPQHF